This TCR beta chain comes out of a study of cytomegalovirus exposure and HLA in healthy donors. The V end lost 5 bases, the J end lost 3 bases, and 11 bases lay between the germline ends. CDR3 length: 14 amino acids. The germline CDR1 and CDR2 sequences are SEHNR and FQNEAQ (reference sequence). The PCR made use of 60 Vbeta and 13 Jbeta primers. This table comes from immunoSEQ multiplex PCR, and its TCRdb copy is limited to in-frame clones, with some not included. The sample holds under 110,000 clones, 70% to 80% seen once. The receptor's source is a man in his 60s in good health and CMV-seronegative. Material for sequencing was PBMCs. The V and J genes are TRBV7-9 and TRBJ1-5; D might be TRBD1 (6 bases). The CDR3 reads CASSQWDTNQPQHF. The DNA of the CDR3 is TGTGCCAGCAGCCAGTGGGACACCAATCAGCCCCAGCATTTT.